This T cell receptor beta chain was profiled in a study of control samples from healthy donors and cancer patients. Measured with immunoSEQ multiplex PCR; TCRdb has only the in-frame clones, and not every one. The repertoire consists of 98,000 or so clones, with roughly 83% occurring once and the leading ten covering about 10%. The CDR3 contains 14 residues. Germline-derived CDR1 and CDR2 are MRHNA and SNTAGT. Trimming took 4 bases from V and 7 from J, leaving 11 bases between them. The sample was blood. This clonotype was obtained from a woman in her 30s in good health. This sequence joins TRBV6-4 and TRBJ1-6; a weak D match, TRBD1 (6 bases). CDR3 in DNA: TGTGCCAGCAGTGTCTACAGGGAAAATTCACCCCTCCACTTT. Protein sequence: CASSVYRENSPLHF.